This is a list of T cell receptor beta chains from one sample in a study of T cell responses to AZD1222 COVID-19 vaccine. Data came from immunoSEQ multiplex PCR; TCRdb stores just in-frame clones and leaves some out. Altogether 120,000 to 150,000 clones are present, approximately 89% being singletons, with the ten largest covering roughly 15%. Sequenced here: peripheral blood, sampled on day 0 of AZD1222 vaccination. These receptors were taken from an adult in good health. Both conserved end residues are part of each CDR3. A D gene is named only where the DNA matches it firmly. Clone size is not always given. Where it is, it says once, few, many or a class for expanded clones.

-	TRBV27	-	TRBJ2-3	TGTGCCAGCAGTTTTTCTCCAGGGGACGTATCTTATACGCAGTATTTT	CASSFSPGDVSYTQYF
once	TRBV27	-	TRBJ1-1	TGTGCCAGCAGTTTTGTCGGGAACACTGAAGCTTTCTTT	CASSFVGNTEAFF
-	TRBV11-1	TRBD2	TRBJ2-1	TGTGCCAGCAGCTTAAATCTAGCGGGGAGTGAGCAGTTCTTC	CASSLNLAGSEQFF
-	TRBV7-2	-	TRBJ2-1	TGTGCCAGCAGGAAGGGCGGAAATGAGCAGTTCTTC	CASRKGGNEQFF
-	TRBV28	-	TRBJ1-3	TGTGCCAGCAGCCCCGGGTCAGATATCTCTGGAAACACCATATATTTT	CASSPGSDISGNTIYF
-	TRBV18	-	TRBJ1-6	TGTGCCAGCTCACTACCCCAGGGGCTCTGGAATTCACCCCTCCACTTT	CASSLPQGLWNSPLHF
-	TRBV10-3	-	TRBJ1-2	TGTGCCATCAGACCTCCTTCTAACTATGGCTACACCTTC	CAIRPPSNYGYTF
-	TRBV30	TRBD1	TRBJ1-5	TGTGCCTGGAGTACGGGGACAGATCAGCCCCAGCATTTT	CAWSTGTDQPQHF
-	TRBV4-1	-	TRBJ1-4	TGCGCCAGCAGCCTCATCCGGGGGGAAAAACTGTTTTTT	CASSLIRGEKLFF
-	TRBV28	-	TRBJ2-1	TGTGCCAGCGGGTTAGGACTTCTCCGGCACAATGAGCAGTTCTTC	CASGLGLLRHNEQFF
-	TRBV5-1	TRBD1	TRBJ1-3	TGCGCCAGCAGCTTGGACAGGGGAGGAGGAAACACCATATATTTT	CASSLDRGGGNTIYF
-	TRBV20-1	TRBD2	TRBJ2-5	TGCAGTGCTCGTGGAGCGGGGGGGTTCTCGAAGACCCAGTACTTC	CSARGAGGFSKTQYF
-	TRBV27	TRBD1	TRBJ2-5	TGTGCCAGCAGTTTATGGGGACCGGGACAGGGGCTGGAAGAGACCCAGTACTTC	CASSLWGPGQGLEETQYF
-	TRBV5-4	TRBD1	TRBJ2-3	TGTGCCAGCAGAGCCCCGGGACAGGGGGAAACAGATACGCAGTATTTT	CASRAPGQGETDTQYF
-	TRBV19	-	TRBJ2-4	TGTGCCAGTAGTACCCCGGGGGTAGCCAAAAACATTCAGTACTTC	CASSTPGVAKNIQYF
-	TRBV7-2	-	TRBJ1-3	TGTGCCAGCAGCCCCCGCGGGGGCTCTGGAAACACCATATATTTT	CASSPRGGSGNTIYF
-	TRBV27	-	TRBJ1-1	TGTGCCAGCAGTTTAAAGAACCCGAACACTGAAGCTTTCTTT	CASSLKNPNTEAFF
once	TRBV18	-	TRBJ2-3	TGTGCCAGCTCACTCTACATCCAACAGGGATCTAGCACAGATACGCAGTATTTT	CASSLYIQQGSSTDTQYF
-	TRBV29-1	TRBD1	TRBJ1-1	TGCAGCGTTGAGGGGACAGGGAAAGGAGCTTTCTTT	CSVEGTGKGAFF
-	TRBV3-1/TRBV3-2	TRBD1	TRBJ2-2	TGTGCCAGCAGCCGCTCGGGACAGTACACCGGGGAGCTGTTTTTT	CASSRSGQYTGELFF
-	TRBV7-2	-	TRBJ1-1	TGTGCCAGCAGCCCGCAAGCGGGGTTGAACACTGAAGCTTTCTTT	CASSPQAGLNTEAFF
-	TRBV19	TRBD1	TRBJ2-7	TGTGCCAGTAGTACGGGACAGGGTAGCTACGAGCAGTACTTC	CASSTGQGSYEQYF
-	TRBV3-1/TRBV3-2	-	TRBJ2-7	TGTGCCAGCAGCCAAGATCTAGACAGCTTCCTGAAGCAGTACTTC	CASSQDLDSFLKQYF
-	TRBV18	-	TRBJ2-1	TGTGCCAGCTCACCATGGGACGAGAACAATGAGCAGTTCTTC	CASSPWDENNEQFF
-	TRBV29-1	-	TRBJ2-5	TGCAGCGCCGACACGGGACAACCATACCAAGAGACCCAGTACTTC	CSADTGQPYQETQYF
-	TRBV7-2	-	TRBJ2-1	TGTGCCAGCAGCTTAATCGGGGCCCTCTACAATGAGCAGTTCTTC	CASSLIGALYNEQFF
-	TRBV5-1	-	TRBJ1-5	TGCGCCAGCAGCTTGGCTACGTGGGCAGACGATAATCAGCCCCAGCATTTT	CASSLATWADDNQPQHF
-	TRBV5-6	-	TRBJ1-1	TGTGCCAGCAGCTTGGGGGCAGGGGACACTGAAGCTTTCTTT	CASSLGAGDTEAFF
-	TRBV7-2	-	TRBJ1-3	TGTGCCAGCAGCTTCTCCTCAACTGGAAACACCATATATTTT	CASSFSSTGNTIYF
once	TRBV5-1	-	TRBJ2-3	TGCGCCAGCAGCTCCCCCTGGTCGAGGGGAGGCGCAGATACGCAGTATTTT	CASSSPWSRGGADTQYF
-	TRBV7-9	-	TRBJ2-5	TGTGCCAGCAGCTTAGTAACAGCCCAAGAGACCCAGTACTTC	CASSLVTAQETQYF
few	TRBV5-4	TRBD1	TRBJ1-2	TGTGCCAGCAGCTTGCCAGGGGGGTACGGCTATGGCTACACCTTC	CASSLPGGYGYGYTF
-	TRBV9	-	TRBJ1-4	TGTGCCAGCAGCACGACGACCGACCCTTGGGAAAAACTGTTTTTT	CASSTTTDPWEKLFF
once	TRBV6-6	-	TRBJ1-5	TGTGCCACCCGAGGGGGTCTCGATCAGCCCCAGCATTTT	CATRGGLDQPQHF
-	TRBV6-2/TRBV6-3	TRBD1	TRBJ1-2	TGTGCCAGCAGTTATACGACAGGGGCGAGGGGCTACACCTTC	CASSYTTGARGYTF
-	TRBV12-3/TRBV12-4	-	TRBJ2-3	TGTGCCAGCAGTTTAGAAGGAGCAGATACGCAGTATTTT	CASSLEGADTQYF
-	TRBV5-4	-	TRBJ1-1	TGTGCCAGCAGCTCCTCGAGGTACGCAGGCACTGAAGCTTTCTTT	CASSSSRYAGTEAFF
once	TRBV12-3/TRBV12-4	-	TRBJ1-2	TGTGCCAGCAGTCAAGGGCTCCGCTATGGCTACACCTTC	CASSQGLRYGYTF